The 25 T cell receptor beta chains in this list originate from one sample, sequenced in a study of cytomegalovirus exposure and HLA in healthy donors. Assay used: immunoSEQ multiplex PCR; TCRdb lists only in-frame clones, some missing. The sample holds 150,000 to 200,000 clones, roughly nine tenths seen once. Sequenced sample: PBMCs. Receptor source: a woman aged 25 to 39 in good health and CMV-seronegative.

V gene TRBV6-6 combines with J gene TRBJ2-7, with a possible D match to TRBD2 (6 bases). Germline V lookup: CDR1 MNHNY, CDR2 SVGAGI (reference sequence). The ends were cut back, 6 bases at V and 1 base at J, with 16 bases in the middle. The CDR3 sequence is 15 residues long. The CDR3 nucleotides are TGTGCCAGCAGCTTGGACTCAGGGAGGTCCTACGAGCAGTACTTC. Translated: CASSLDSGRSYEQYF.

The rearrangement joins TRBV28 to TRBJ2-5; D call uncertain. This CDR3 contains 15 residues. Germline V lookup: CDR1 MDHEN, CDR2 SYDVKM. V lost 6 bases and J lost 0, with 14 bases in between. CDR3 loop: CASSLSGSHQETQYF. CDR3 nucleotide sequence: TGTGCCAGCAGCCTATCCGGCTCTCACCAAGAGACCCAGTACTTC.

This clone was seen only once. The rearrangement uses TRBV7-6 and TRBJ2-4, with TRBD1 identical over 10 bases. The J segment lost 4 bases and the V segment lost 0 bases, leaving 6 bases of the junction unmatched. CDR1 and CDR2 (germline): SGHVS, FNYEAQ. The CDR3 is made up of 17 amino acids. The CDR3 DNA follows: TGTGCCAGCAGCTTAGCGCCCCGGGGACAGGGGAAAAACATTCAGTACTTC. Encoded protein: CASSLAPRGQGKNIQYF.

The CDR3 nucleotides are TGTGCCAGCAGGCAAACAGGGTGGGATGGCTACACCTTC. Protein: CASRQTGWDGYTF. The chain has TRBV6-1 and TRBJ1-2, with a tentative D call TRBD1 (6 bases). Looked up from germline, CDR1 is MNHNS and CDR2 is SASEGT. Trimming shortened V by 6 bases and J by 6 bases, and 14 bases separated the two germline ends. The CDR3 runs 13 residues.

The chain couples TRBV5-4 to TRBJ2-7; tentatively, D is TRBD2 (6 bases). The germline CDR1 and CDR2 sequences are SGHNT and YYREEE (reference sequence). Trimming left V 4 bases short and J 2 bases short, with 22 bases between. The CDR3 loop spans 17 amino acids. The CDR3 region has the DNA TGTGCCAGCAGCCAATCGATCGATGCTAGCGCTCCCTACGAGCAGTACTTC. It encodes CASSQSIDASAPYEQYF.

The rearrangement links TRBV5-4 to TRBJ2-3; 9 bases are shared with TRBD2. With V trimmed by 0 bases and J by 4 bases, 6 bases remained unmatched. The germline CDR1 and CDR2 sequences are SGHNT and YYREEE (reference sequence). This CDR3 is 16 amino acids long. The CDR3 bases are TGTGCCAGCAGCTTGGAGGGTAGCGGGGGCGCAGATACGCAGTATTTT. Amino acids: CASSLEGSGGADTQYF. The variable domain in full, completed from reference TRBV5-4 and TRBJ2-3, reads ETGVTQSPTHLIKTRGQQVTLRCSSQSGHNTVSWYQQALGQGPQFIFQYYREEENGRGNFPPRFSGLQFPNYSSELNVNALELDDSALYLCASSLEGSGGADTQYFGPGTRLTVL.

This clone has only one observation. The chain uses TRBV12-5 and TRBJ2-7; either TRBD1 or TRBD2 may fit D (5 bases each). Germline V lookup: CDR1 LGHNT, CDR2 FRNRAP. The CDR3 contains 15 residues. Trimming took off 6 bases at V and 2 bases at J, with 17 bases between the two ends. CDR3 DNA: TGTGCTAGTGGCTCCCACCTGAGGGGCGCCTACGAGCAGTACTTC. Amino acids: CASGSHLRGAYEQYF.

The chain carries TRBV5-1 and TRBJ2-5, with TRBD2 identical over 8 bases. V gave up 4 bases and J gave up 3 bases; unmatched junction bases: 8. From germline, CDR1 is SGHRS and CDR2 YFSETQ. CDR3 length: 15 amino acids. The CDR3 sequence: CASSRYSGEEETQYF. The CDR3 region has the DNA TGCGCCAGCAGCCGATATAGCGGGGAAGAAGAGACCCAGTACTTC.

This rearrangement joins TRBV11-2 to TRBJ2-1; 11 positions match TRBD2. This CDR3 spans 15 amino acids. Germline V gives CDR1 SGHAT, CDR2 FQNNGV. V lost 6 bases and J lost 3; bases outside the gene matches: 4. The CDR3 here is CASRATSGDYNEQFF. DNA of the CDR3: TGTGCCAGCAGGGCGACTAGCGGGGACTACAATGAGCAGTTCTTC.

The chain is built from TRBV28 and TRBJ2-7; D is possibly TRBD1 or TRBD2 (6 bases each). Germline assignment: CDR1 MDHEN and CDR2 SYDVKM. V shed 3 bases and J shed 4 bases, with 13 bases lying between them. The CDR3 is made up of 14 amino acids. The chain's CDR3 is CASSFIGGSYEQYF. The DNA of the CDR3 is TGTGCCAGCAGTTTTATCGGGGGCTCATACGAGCAGTACTTC. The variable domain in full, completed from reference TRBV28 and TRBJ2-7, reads DVKVTQSSRYLVKRTGEKVFLECVQDMDHENMFWYRQDPGLGLRLIYFSYDVKMKEKGDIPEGYSVSREKKERFSLILESASTNQTSMYLCASSFIGGSYEQYFGPGTRLTVT.

The CDR3 DNA follows: TGTGCCAGTAGTCCGGGGACTAGCGGAACAAGCTCCTACGAGCAGTACTTC. The encoded protein is CASSPGTSGTSSYEQYF. The chain is built from TRBV19 and TRBJ2-7, with 11 bases that match TRBD2. The V gene end was trimmed by 5 bases and the J gene end by 0 bases; junction bases not matched to a gene: 9. The CDR3 extends over 17 amino acids. The germline V gene has CDR1 LNHDA and CDR2 SQIVND (reference sequence). Supplemented by reference TRBV19 and TRBJ2-7, the full variable domain reads DGGITQSPKYLFRKEGQNVTLSCEQNLNHDAMYWYRQDPGQGLRLIYYSQIVNDFQKGDIAEGYSVSREKKESFPLTVTSAQKNPTAFYLCASSPGTSGTSSYEQYFGPGTRLTVT.

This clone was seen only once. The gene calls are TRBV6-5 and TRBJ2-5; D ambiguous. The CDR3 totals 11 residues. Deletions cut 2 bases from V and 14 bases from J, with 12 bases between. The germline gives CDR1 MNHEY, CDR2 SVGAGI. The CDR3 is CASSYKQATYF. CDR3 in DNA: TGTGCCAGCAGTTACAAGCAGGCCACCTACTTC.

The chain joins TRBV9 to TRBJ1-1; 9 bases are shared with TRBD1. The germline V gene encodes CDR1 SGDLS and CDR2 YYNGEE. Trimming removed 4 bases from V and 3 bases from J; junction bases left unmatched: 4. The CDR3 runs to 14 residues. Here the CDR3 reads CASSPRTGDTEAFF. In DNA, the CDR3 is TGTGCCAGCAGCCCGCGGACAGGGGACACTGAAGCTTTCTTT.

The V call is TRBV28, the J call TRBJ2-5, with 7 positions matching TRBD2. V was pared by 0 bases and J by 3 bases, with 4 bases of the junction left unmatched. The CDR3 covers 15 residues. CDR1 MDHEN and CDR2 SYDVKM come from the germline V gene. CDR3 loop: CASSLWTGGKETQYF. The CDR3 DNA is TGTGCCAGCAGTTTATGGACGGGGGGAAAAGAGACCCAGTACTTC.

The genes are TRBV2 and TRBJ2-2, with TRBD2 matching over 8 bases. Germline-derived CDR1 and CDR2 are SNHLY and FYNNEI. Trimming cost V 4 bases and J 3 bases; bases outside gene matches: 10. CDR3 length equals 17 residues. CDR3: CASSVWASGSYTGELFF. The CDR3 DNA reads TGTGCCAGCAGTGTATGGGCTAGCGGGTCGTACACCGGGGAGCTGTTTTTT.

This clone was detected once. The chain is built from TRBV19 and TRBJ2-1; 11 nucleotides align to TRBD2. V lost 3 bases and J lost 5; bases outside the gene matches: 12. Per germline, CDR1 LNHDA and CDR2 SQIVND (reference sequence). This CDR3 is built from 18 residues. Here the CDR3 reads CASSIFPSELAGDNEQFF. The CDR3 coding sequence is TGTGCCAGTAGTATTTTCCCATCCGAACTAGCGGGAGACAATGAGCAGTTCTTC.

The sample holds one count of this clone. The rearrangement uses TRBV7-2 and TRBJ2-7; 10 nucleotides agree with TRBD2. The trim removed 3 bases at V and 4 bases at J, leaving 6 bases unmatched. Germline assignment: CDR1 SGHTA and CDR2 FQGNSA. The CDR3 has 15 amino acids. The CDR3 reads CASSFTAGGQYEQYF. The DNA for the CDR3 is TGTGCCAGCAGCTTTACAGCGGGGGGGCAGTACGAGCAGTACTTC.

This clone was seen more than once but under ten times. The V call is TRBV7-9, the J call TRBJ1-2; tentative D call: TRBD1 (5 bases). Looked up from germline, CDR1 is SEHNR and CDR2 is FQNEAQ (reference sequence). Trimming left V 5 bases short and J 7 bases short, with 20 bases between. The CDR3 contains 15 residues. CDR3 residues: CASSDPGPPPGGYTF. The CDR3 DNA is TGTGCCAGCAGCGACCCGGGACCGCCGCCGGGTGGCTACACCTTC.

In DNA, the CDR3 is TGTGCCAGCAGGAGCGGAGCAGGAAGGACTGAAGCTTTCTTT. Amino acids: CASRSGAGRTEAFF. The chain has TRBV7-8 and TRBJ1-1; D is unclear. V lost 6 bases and J lost 5, with 16 bases in between. The CDR3 is made up of 14 amino acids. From germline, CDR1 is SGHVS and CDR2 FQNEAQ.

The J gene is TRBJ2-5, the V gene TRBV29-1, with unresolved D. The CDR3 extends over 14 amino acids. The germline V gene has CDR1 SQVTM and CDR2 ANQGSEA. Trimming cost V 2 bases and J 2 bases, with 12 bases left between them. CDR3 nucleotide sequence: TGCAGCGTTGAATGGTCGGGCCAGCAAGAGACCCAGTACTTC. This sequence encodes CSVEWSGQQETQYF. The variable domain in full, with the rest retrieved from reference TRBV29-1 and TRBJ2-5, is SAVISQKPSRDICQRGTSLTIQCQVDSQVTMMFWYRQQPGQSLTLIATANQGSEATYESGFVIDKFPISRPNLTFSTLTVSNMSPEDSSIYLCSVEWSGQQETQYFGPGTRLLVL.

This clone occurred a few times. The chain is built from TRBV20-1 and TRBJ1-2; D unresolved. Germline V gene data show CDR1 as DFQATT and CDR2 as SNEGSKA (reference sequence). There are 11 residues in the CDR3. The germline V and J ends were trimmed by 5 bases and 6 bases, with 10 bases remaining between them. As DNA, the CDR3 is TGCAGTGCTCCGTTCAGTAATGGCTACACCTTC. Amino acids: CSAPFSNGYTF.

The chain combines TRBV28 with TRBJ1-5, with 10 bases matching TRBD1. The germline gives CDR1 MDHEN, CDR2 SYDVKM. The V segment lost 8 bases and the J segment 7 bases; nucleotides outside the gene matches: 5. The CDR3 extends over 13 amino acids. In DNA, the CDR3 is TGTGCCAGCGGACAGGGGGTGTTGCAGCCCCAGCATTTT. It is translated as CASGQGVLQPQHF.

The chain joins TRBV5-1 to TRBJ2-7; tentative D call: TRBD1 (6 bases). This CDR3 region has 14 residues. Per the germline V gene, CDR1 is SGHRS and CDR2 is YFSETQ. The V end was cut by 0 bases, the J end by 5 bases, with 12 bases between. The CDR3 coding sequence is TGCGCCAGCAGCTTGGGGCAGGGGACCCACGAGCAGTACTTC. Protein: CASSLGQGTHEQYF.

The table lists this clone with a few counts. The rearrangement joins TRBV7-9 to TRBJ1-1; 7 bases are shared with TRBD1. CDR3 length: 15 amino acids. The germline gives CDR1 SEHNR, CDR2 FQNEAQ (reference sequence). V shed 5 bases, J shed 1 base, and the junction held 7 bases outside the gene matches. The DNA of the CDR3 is TGTGCCAGCAGCACCCAGGACAGGAGGAACACTGAAGCTTTCTTT. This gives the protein CASSTQDRRNTEAFF.

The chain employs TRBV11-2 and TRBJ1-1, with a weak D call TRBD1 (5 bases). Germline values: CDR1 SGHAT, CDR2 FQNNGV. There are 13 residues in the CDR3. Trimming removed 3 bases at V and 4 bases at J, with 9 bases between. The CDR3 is CASSFGTSTEAFF. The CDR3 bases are TGTGCCAGCAGCTTTGGGACGAGCACTGAAGCTTTCTTT.